Listed here is a single TCR beta chain. The antigen is undetermined. Deletions cut 0 bases from V and 6 bases from J, with 7 bases between. Germline V gives CDR1 SGHAT, CDR2 FQNNGV. The CDR3 length is 13 residues. Naive CD8 isolation took CD45RO-negative cells positively selected for CCR7 and excluded terminally differentiated effector memory CD45RA+ cells. The entry originates in a study of shared clonotypes between healthy human individuals. Sorted-subset replicate PCR reactions contained roughly 210 ng DNA, corresponding to about 30,000 T cell genomes. Produced via immunoSEQ multiplex PCR; TCRdb's table is partial and in-frame only. The profile shows about 1,900,000 clones, just under 95% of them singletons. General study findings and limits: Sharing across four donors was highest in naive CD4 (roughly 5%) and lowest in memory CD8 (approximately 0.4%).

The specimen sequenced was naive CD8+ T cells sorted from blood. J is TRBJ2-3 and V is TRBV11-2, with D hard to call. The sequence derives from a man younger than 35 in good health. The CDR3 nucleotides are TGTGCCAGCAGCTTAGACAGTCCGGATACGCAGTATTTT. Translated: CASSLDSPDTQYF.